This is a list of T cell receptor beta chains from one sample in a study of T-cell memory formation after mild COVID-19. One entry per CDR3 protein results from TCRdb running MiXCR on the 5' RACE reads. The data show about 90,000 distinct CDR3 sequences, more than 13% seen once. Sequencing was performed on PBMCs or a T cell subset sorted from them (not recorded which). These receptors were taken from a man in his late teens or twenties who had mild COVID-19 (a few samples of this study predate the infection). Cell type and time point are not known. Each CDR3 is given with its conserved first and last residue. Fields, in order: J gene, D gene, V gene, clone size, CDR3 protein, CDR3 DNA. A D gene is named only where the DNA matches it firmly. Size is stated for part of the rows, as once, few or many counts, or as a class when the clone is expanded.

TRBJ1-1 TRBD1 TRBV19 . CASSQTGFRTEAFF TGTGCCAGTAGCCAGACAGGGTTCCGGACTGAAGCTTTCTTT
TRBJ1-1 . TRBV5-4 few CASSLTGLTSVNTEAFF TGTGCCAGCAGCTTGACAGGGCTGACTTCCGTGAACACTGAAGCTTTCTTT
TRBJ1-4 . TRBV7-9 . CASSLSPTGLGEKLFF TGTGCCAGCAGCCTCTCACCGACAGGCCTGGGTGAAAAACTGTTTTTT
TRBJ1-6 TRBD1 TRBV4-1 . CASNPRTGSSPLHF TGCGCCAGCAACCCCCGGACAGGGTCTTCACCCCTCCACTTT
TRBJ2-5 . TRBV4-3 . CASSPLLDSPGTQYF TGCGCCAGCAGCCCCTTACTCGACAGTCCGGGGACCCAGTACTTC
TRBJ2-2 . TRBV11-2 many CASNQGGQELTGELFF TGTGCCAGCAACCAGGGTGGGCAGGAGCTCACCGGGGAGCTGTTTTTT
TRBJ2-4 . TRBV4-1 many CASSPRDLAKNIQYF TGCGCCAGCAGCCCCCGGGACCTAGCCAAAAACATTCAGTACTTC
TRBJ2-5 TRBD2 TRBV7-9 few CASSFVVTGLAHRETQYF TGTGCCAGCAGCTTCGTGGTTACAGGACTAGCTCATCGGGAGACCCAGTACTTC
TRBJ1-3 . TRBV5-5 . CASRAGPGDFGNTIYF TGTGCCAGCAGAGCCGGGCCGGGGGACTTTGGAAACACCATATATTTT
TRBJ2-2 . TRBV7-2 . CASSFRLLSGELFF TGTGCCAGCAGTTTTAGACTCCTCTCCGGGGAGCTGTTTTTT
TRBJ1-2 . TRBV3-2 . CASSQDSPARGYTF TGTGCCAGCAGCCAAGATAGTCCTGCCCGTGGCTACACCTTC
TRBJ2-2 . TRBV11-2 . CASSYLGGELFF TGTGCCAGCAGCTATCTAGGCGGGGAGCTGTTTTTT
TRBJ2-7 TRBD1 TRBV4-3 . CASSRSTGNYEQYF TGCGCCAGCAGCCGATCGACAGGGAACTACGAGCAGTACTTC
TRBJ1-5 . TRBV6-5 . CASSYEGGEQPQHF TGTGCCAGCAGTTACGAGGGGGGAGAACAGCCCCAGCATTTT
TRBJ1-6 . TRBV7-9 few CASSDRWTDSSYNSPLHF TGTGCCAGCAGCGACCGATGGACGGATAGCTCCTATAATTCACCCCTCCACTTT
TRBJ2-7 . TRBV4-1 . CASSQGVAEAYEQYF TGCGCCAGCAGCCAAGGGGTAGCGGAAGCCTACGAGCAGTACTTC
TRBJ1-1 . TRBV4-2 few CASSQPSWDTEAFF TGTGCCAGCAGCCAACCGAGTTGGGACACTGAAGCTTTCTTT
TRBJ2-3 TRBD2 TRBV4-3 many CASSQELAGPRTDTQYF TGCGCCAGCAGCCAAGAACTAGCGGGGCCTCGCACAGATACGCAGTATTTT
TRBJ1-2 . TRBV29-1 . CSVINRVLDGYTF TGCAGCGTTATTAACCGGGTTTTGGATGGCTACACCTTC
TRBJ1-5 . TRBV4-3 few CASSQEVRSDQPQHF TGCGCCAGCAGCCAAGAGGTCAGGTCAGATCAGCCCCAGCATTTT
TRBJ2-7 . TRBV11-3 . CASSLDRDNAHEQYF TGTGCCAGCAGCTTAGATCGGGACAACGCACACGAGCAGTACTTC
TRBJ2-3 . TRBV5-1 . CASSAPGMTDTQYF TGCGCCAGCAGCGCACCAGGGATGACAGATACGCAGTATTTT
TRBJ1-1 . TRBV5-1 . CASSAGRASEAFF TGCGCCAGCAGCGCAGGACGGGCCTCTGAAGCTTTCTTT
TRBJ2-7 TRBD2 TRBV7-9 . CASSLDGTTEQYF TGTGCCAGCAGCTTAGACGGGACTACCGAGCAGTACTTC
TRBJ2-3 . TRBV20-1 few CSADGGSGGASDTQYF TGCAGTGCTGACGGCGGGAGTGGGGGGGCCTCAGATACGCAGTATTTT
TRBJ2-7 . TRBV11-2 few CASSLAGGYAYEQYF TGTGCCAGCAGCTTAGCGGGGGGCTATGCCTACGAGCAGTACTTC
TRBJ1-4 . TRBV4-3 few CASSGGGNEKLFF TGCGCCAGCAGTGGGGGAGGTAATGAAAAACTGTTTTTT
TRBJ2-3 TRBD2 TRBV6-5 few CASSYSQLAGGLTDTQYF TGTGCCAGCAGTTACTCTCAGCTAGCGGGGGGACTAACAGATACGCAGTATTTT
TRBJ1-3 TRBD1 TRBV5-1 few CASSPWTGSSGNTIYF TGCGCCAGCAGCCCCTGGACAGGGAGCTCTGGAAACACCATATATTTT
TRBJ2-7 . TRBV3-1 . CASSQGLPGGNRYEQYF TGTGCCAGCAGCCAAGGTTTGCCCGGGGGAAATCGGTACGAGCAGTACTTC
TRBJ1-2 TRBD1 TRBV5-6 many CASSLGQDGYTF TGTGCCAGCAGCCTCGGACAGGATGGCTACACCTTC
TRBJ2-1 TRBD1 TRBV6-2/TRBV6-3 . CAIQGQGAGEQFF TGTGCCATCCAAGGACAGGGGGCCGGTGAGCAGTTCTTC
TRBJ2-7 . TRBV12-3/TRBV12-4 few CASSLPYYEQYF TGTGCCAGCAGCTTGCCCTATTACGAGCAGTACTTC
TRBJ2-5 TRBD1 TRBV4-2 few CASSHSRQGPETQYF TGTGCCAGCAGCCACTCCAGACAGGGCCCAGAGACCCAGTACTTC
TRBJ2-7 . TRBV29-1 . CSAGAAAYEQYF TGCAGCGCTGGAGCAGCAGCCTACGAGCAGTACTTC
TRBJ2-2 . TRBV24-1 . CATSDSPGAGELFF TGTGCCACCAGTGATTCGCCAGGGGCCGGGGAGCTGTTTTTT
TRBJ2-3 TRBD2 TRBV11-2 few CASSGLRTSGDTDTQYF TGTGCCAGCAGCGGATTACGGACTAGCGGAGACACAGATACGCAGTATTTT
TRBJ2-3 . TRBV2 . CASSDPDDLHVGFTDTQYF TGTGCCAGCAGTGACCCCGACGACCTACACGTGGGGTTCACAGATACGCAGTATTTT
TRBJ2-3 . TRBV29-1 . CSVEDLRDTLYF TGCAGCGTTGAAGATCTGAGAGATACGCTGTATTTT
TRBJ2-1 . TRBV6-1 . CALARGLSSYNEEFF TGTGCCCTCGCCAGGGGCCTGAGCTCCTACAATGAGGAGTTCTTC
TRBJ2-7 . TRBV7-9 few CASSPAMEEYEQYF TGTGCCAGCAGCCCGGCGATGGAGGAATACGAGCAGTACTTC
TRBJ1-1 . TRBV6-1 . CASNSWAHTEAFF TGTGCCAGCAACAGTTGGGCGCACACTGAAGCTTTCTTT
TRBJ2-5 . TRBV7-6 few CASSPKAATRETQYF TGTGCCAGCAGCCCGAAAGCAGCCACCCGGGAGACCCAGTACTTC
TRBJ1-4 . TRBV15 few CATSTEGEGEKLFF TGTGCCACCAGCACCGAGGGGGAGGGTGAAAAACTGTTTTTT
TRBJ2-1 . TRBV20-1 few CSAKVATVNEQFF TGCAGTGCCAAGGTGGCCACAGTTAATGAGCAGTTCTTC
TRBJ2-3 . TRBV7-9 . CASTTDTQYF TGTGCCAGCACGACAGATACGCAGTATTTT
TRBJ2-7 . TRBV7-9 many CASSPDRALRQYF TGTGCCAGCAGCCCCGACAGAGCATTACGGCAGTACTTC
TRBJ1-1 . TRBV7-3 . CASSQGVNTEAFF TGTGCCAGCAGCCAAGGGGTAAACACTGAAGCTTTCTTT
TRBJ2-7 . TRBV5-1 many CASSPGQYEQYF TGCGCCAGCAGCCCCGGACAGTACGAGCAGTACTTC
TRBJ2-3 . TRBV11-2 . CASSPSGSWGDTQYF TGTGCCAGCAGCCCCTCCGGGAGTTGGGGCGATACGCAGTATTTT
TRBJ2-2 . TRBV27 few CASSLFQPYTGELFF TGTGCCAGCAGTTTATTCCAGCCGTACACCGGGGAGCTGTTTTTT
TRBJ1-5 . TRBV4-1 few CASSHPPESNQPQHF TGCGCCAGCAGCCATCCCCCGGAAAGCAATCAGCCCCAGCATTTT
TRBJ1-4 TRBD1 TRBV11-1 . CASSDPGTDEKLFF TGTGCCAGCAGCGATCCCGGGACAGACGAAAAACTGTTTTTT
TRBJ2-3 . TRBV11-3 . CASSRDIGDTQYF TGTGCCAGCAGCCGAGATATCGGCGATACGCAGTATTTT